This T cell receptor (beta chain) stems from a study of T cell responses to AZD1222 COVID-19 vaccine. The CDR3 is made up of 13 amino acids. Germline V gene lookup returns CDR1 LNHDA and CDR2 SQIVND (reference sequence). V trimming: 8 bases; J trimming: 5 bases; junction bases outside the gene matches: 3. The method was immunoSEQ multiplex PCR; TCRdb's version includes in-frame clones alone and lacks a portion of them. The table lists tens of thousands of clones, approximately 90% of them singletons. The sequencing here drew on peripheral blood, taken on day 0 of AZD1222 vaccination. The TCR sequence derives from an adult in good health. J is TRBJ2-2 and V is TRBV19; 9 nucleotides agree with TRBD2. CDR3 in DNA: TGTGCCAGTGGACTAGCGACAACCGGGGAGCTGTTTTTT. It yields the protein CASGLATTGELFF.